The present entry profiles one TCR beta chain with its context. The cohort comprised adults aged about 18 to 100 years residing in 20 to 30 US areas. Each participant's cohort was designated according to participant-reported clinical history. The record originates from a study of blood T cell repertoires in COVID-19. TCRdb keeps only in-frame clones here, not all; method: immunoSEQ multiplex PCR. The sample has fewer than 250,000 clones, around 87% seen once. The CDR3 is 13 residues long. Germline V lookup: CDR1 ENHRY, CDR2 SYGVKD. Trimming removed 4 bases from V and 3 bases from J, with 9 bases in between.

This sequence joins TRBV10-3 and TRBJ1-1; D is perhaps TRBD1 (6 bases). This TCR was recovered from a man aged 25 to 45 in a cohort exposed to, infected with or recovered from COVID-19 (not recorded which). The sample was PBMCs or T cells enriched from blood (not recorded which). This CDR3 reads CAISGRQDTEAFF. The CDR3 bases are TGTGCCATCAGTGGCCGACAGGACACTGAAGCTTTCTTT.